Listed below are T cell receptor beta chains from one sample, sequenced in a study of shared clonotypes between healthy human individuals. TCRdb's table, derived via immunoSEQ multiplex PCR, lists solely in-frame clones and lacks some. This table has hundreds of thousands of clones, roughly 98% appearing once. Sequencing was done on a sample of naive CD8+ T cells sorted from blood. All receptors derive from a man aged 30 to 39 in good health. Both conserved end residues are part of each CDR3. D genes are given only for firm matches. Some rows have no size entry. The others give once, few or many, or a class for an expanded clone.

clone size: .
D gene: TRBD1
V gene: TRBV23-1
J gene: TRBJ1-2
CDR3 protein: CASSQMDRGNYGYTF
CDR3 DNA: TGCGCCAGCAGTCAAATGGACAGGGGAAACTATGGCTACACCTTC

clone size: once
D gene: TRBD1
V gene: TRBV7-8
J gene: TRBJ2-7
CDR3 protein: CASSSRDRVYEQYF
CDR3 DNA: TGTGCCAGCAGCTCCCGGGACAGGGTGTACGAGCAGTACTTC

clone size: .
D gene: TRBD2
V gene: TRBV4-1
J gene: TRBJ2-4
CDR3 protein: CASSHNQRESKNIQYF
CDR3 DNA: TGCGCCAGCAGCCATAATCAGCGGGAGAGCAAAAACATTCAGTACTTC

clone size: .
D gene: .
V gene: TRBV10-3
J gene: TRBJ2-1
CDR3 protein: CAISESGNEQFF
CDR3 DNA: TGTGCCATCAGTGAGTCGGGGAATGAGCAGTTCTTC

clone size: .
D gene: .
V gene: TRBV27
J gene: TRBJ1-1
CDR3 protein: CASSLSPGLNTEAFF
CDR3 DNA: TGTGCCAGCAGTTTATCGCCCGGACTGAACACTGAAGCTTTCTTT

clone size: .
D gene: .
V gene: TRBV7-9
J gene: TRBJ2-4
CDR3 protein: CASTRGAQNIQYF
CDR3 DNA: TGTGCCAGCACCCGGGGTGCTCAAAACATTCAGTACTTC

clone size: .
D gene: TRBD2
V gene: TRBV29-1
J gene: TRBJ2-1
CDR3 protein: CSVETGLAGMGLYNEQFF
CDR3 DNA: TGCAGCGTTGAAACGGGACTAGCGGGAATGGGACTCTACAATGAGCAGTTCTTC

clone size: .
D gene: .
V gene: TRBV4-1
J gene: TRBJ2-2
CDR3 protein: CASSHTSQTAIIGELFF
CDR3 DNA: TGCGCCAGCAGCCACACGTCGCAGACAGCGATCATCGGGGAGCTGTTTTTT

clone size: .
D gene: TRBD1
V gene: TRBV6-5
J gene: TRBJ1-2
CDR3 protein: CASSYDRGSGYTF
CDR3 DNA: TGTGCCAGCAGTTATGACAGGGGTTCGGGCTACACCTTC

clone size: .
D gene: .
V gene: TRBV4-1
J gene: TRBJ2-7
CDR3 protein: CASSTSAGLQEQYF
CDR3 DNA: TGCGCCAGCAGCACTTCTGCAGGGCTTCAAGAGCAGTACTTC

clone size: .
D gene: TRBD2
V gene: TRBV7-9
J gene: TRBJ2-5
CDR3 protein: CASSLRGDETQYF
CDR3 DNA: TGTGCCAGCAGCTTACGGGGGGACGAGACCCAGTACTTC

clone size: .
D gene: .
V gene: TRBV5-1
J gene: TRBJ2-1
CDR3 protein: CASSYGQPGNEQFF
CDR3 DNA: TGCGCCAGCAGCTACGGACAACCCGGGAATGAGCAGTTCTTC

clone size: .
D gene: TRBD1
V gene: TRBV6-1
J gene: TRBJ1-5
CDR3 protein: CASSVWTGGGFQPQHF
CDR3 DNA: TGTGCCAGCAGTGTATGGACAGGCGGAGGATTTCAGCCCCAGCATTTT

clone size: .
D gene: TRBD2
V gene: TRBV13
J gene: TRBJ2-7
CDR3 protein: CASTPAGEIPHEQYF
CDR3 DNA: TGTGCCAGCACCCCGGCGGGGGAAATTCCCCACGAGCAGTACTTC

clone size: .
D gene: .
V gene: TRBV29-1
J gene: TRBJ1-2
CDR3 protein: CSCYRDGYTF
CDR3 DNA: TGCAGTTGTTACAGGGACGGCTACACCTTC

clone size: .
D gene: TRBD2
V gene: TRBV7-6
J gene: TRBJ2-1
CDR3 protein: CASSPRGTGANNEQFF
CDR3 DNA: TGTGCCAGCAGCCCGCGGGGGACTGGAGCTAACAATGAGCAGTTCTTC

clone size: .
D gene: TRBD2
V gene: TRBV6-1
J gene: TRBJ2-7
CDR3 protein: CASRAREVHYEQYF
CDR3 DNA: TGTGCCAGCAGGGCGCGGGAGGTTCACTACGAGCAGTACTTC

clone size: .
D gene: .
V gene: TRBV7-8
J gene: TRBJ2-7
CDR3 protein: CASNEALGIPYEQYF
CDR3 DNA: TGTGCCAGCAACGAAGCACTGGGGATACCCTACGAGCAGTACTTC

clone size: .
D gene: .
V gene: TRBV7-9
J gene: TRBJ2-5
CDR3 protein: CASSSTWTQQETQYF
CDR3 DNA: TGTGCCAGCAGCTCTACCTGGACGCAACAAGAGACCCAGTACTTC

clone size: .
D gene: .
V gene: TRBV6-1
J gene: TRBJ2-1
CDR3 protein: CAGRSYNEQFF
CDR3 DNA: TGTGCCGGGCGGTCATACAATGAGCAGTTCTTC

clone size: .
D gene: TRBD2
V gene: TRBV7-8
J gene: TRBJ2-7
CDR3 protein: CASSLGLRGRSYEQYF
CDR3 DNA: TGTGCCAGCAGCTTAGGGCTGCGCGGGAGAAGCTACGAGCAGTACTTC

clone size: .
D gene: TRBD1
V gene: TRBV4-2
J gene: TRBJ2-5
CDR3 protein: CASSPRTRGETQYF
CDR3 DNA: TGTGCCAGCAGCCCCCGCACCAGGGGGGAGACCCAGTACTTC

clone size: .
D gene: .
V gene: TRBV11-3
J gene: TRBJ2-2
CDR3 protein: CASSSRRGGVTGELFF
CDR3 DNA: TGTGCCAGCAGCTCCCGTCGGGGTGGAGTGACCGGGGAGCTGTTTTTT

clone size: .
D gene: TRBD2
V gene: TRBV27
J gene: TRBJ2-5
CDR3 protein: CASSILSAGGPMAAQYF
CDR3 DNA: TGTGCCAGCAGTATCCTTTCAGCGGGAGGGCCTATGGCGGCCCAGTACTTC

clone size: .
D gene: .
V gene: TRBV5-1
J gene: TRBJ1-2
CDR3 protein: CASSVTGTLDFYGYTF
CDR3 DNA: TGCGCCAGCAGCGTAACCGGGACACTGGATTTCTATGGCTACACCTTC

clone size: once
D gene: .
V gene: TRBV4-1
J gene: TRBJ2-7
CDR3 protein: CASSQDEDNSYEQYF
CDR3 DNA: TGCGCCAGCAGCCAAGACGAAGACAACTCCTACGAGCAGTACTTC

clone size: .
D gene: .
V gene: TRBV10-2
J gene: TRBJ2-7
CDR3 protein: CASSDRGTPREQYF
CDR3 DNA: TGCGCCAGCAGTGATCGAGGGACCCCTCGCGAGCAGTACTTC

clone size: .
D gene: TRBD2
V gene: TRBV11-3
J gene: TRBJ2-1
CDR3 protein: CASSPGGREGYNEQFF
CDR3 DNA: TGTGCCAGCAGCCCGGGCGGGCGGGAGGGCTACAATGAGCAGTTCTTC

clone size: once
D gene: TRBD1
V gene: TRBV18
J gene: TRBJ2-7
CDR3 protein: CASSQTGDEQYF
CDR3 DNA: TGTGCCAGCTCACAGACAGGGGACGAGCAGTACTTC

clone size: .
D gene: .
V gene: TRBV7-9
J gene: TRBJ2-1
CDR3 protein: CASSSRHLNEQFF
CDR3 DNA: TGTGCCAGCAGCTCCCGACACCTCAATGAGCAGTTCTTC

clone size: .
D gene: .
V gene: TRBV25-1
J gene: TRBJ2-2
CDR3 protein: CASSDGWTARNTGELFF
CDR3 DNA: TGTGCCAGCAGTGACGGCTGGACAGCCAGGAACACCGGGGAGCTGTTTTTT

clone size: .
D gene: .
V gene: TRBV7-9
J gene: TRBJ2-7
CDR3 protein: CASSLAGTGEQYF
CDR3 DNA: TGTGCCAGCAGCTTAGCGGGCACCGGCGAGCAGTACTTC

clone size: .
D gene: .
V gene: TRBV5-4
J gene: TRBJ2-2
CDR3 protein: CASSEGGHGELFF
CDR3 DNA: TGTGCCAGCAGCGAGGGAGGACACGGGGAGCTGTTTTTT

clone size: .
D gene: .
V gene: TRBV25-1
J gene: TRBJ1-4
CDR3 protein: CASSGWVNEQLFF
CDR3 DNA: TGTGCCAGCAGCGGCTGGGTCAATGAACAACTGTTTTTT

clone size: .
D gene: TRBD2
V gene: TRBV9
J gene: TRBJ2-1
CDR3 protein: CASSSRTSSYNEQFF
CDR3 DNA: TGTGCCAGCAGCTCTCGGACTAGCTCCTACAATGAGCAGTTCTTC

clone size: .
D gene: .
V gene: TRBV5-6
J gene: TRBJ2-2
CDR3 protein: CASSPGTRELFF
CDR3 DNA: TGTGCCAGCAGCCCAGGGACCCGGGAGCTGTTTTTT